The 5 T cell receptor beta chains listed next were all sequenced from one sample in a study of response to subunit inactivated influenza vaccine. MiXCR was run by TCRdb on the RT-PCR reads, yielding one entry per CDR3 protein. The sample has roughly 650,000 distinct CDR3 sequences; approximately 15% are singletons. The sequencing here drew on PBMCs from blood, taken 12 days after vaccination. These TCRs come from a man aged 45 to 65 who received an inactivated influenza vaccine.

V usage is TRBV30 and J usage is TRBJ2-7; 9 bases align to TRBD1. V trimming: 5 bases; J trimming: 4 bases; junction bases outside the gene matches: 6. CDR3 size: 13 residues. Per the germline V gene, CDR1 is GTSNPN and CDR2 is SVGIG (reference sequence). CDR3 sequence reads: CAWSRDRVYEQYF. The CDR3 nucleotides are TGTGCCTGGTCGCGGGACAGGGTTTACGAGCAGTACTTC.

This clonotype has just one count. The chain uses TRBV5-1 and TRBJ1-3; D is uncertain. The V gene lost 0 bases and the J gene lost 4 bases, with 14 bases spanning the gap. Germline V gives CDR1 SGHRS, CDR2 YFSETQ. CDR3 length equals 16 residues. For the CDR3, the DNA is TGCGCCAGCAGCTTGGAAGTCAGGAGCTCCGGAAACACCATATATTTT. Translating gives CASSLEVRSSGNTIYF.

In its sample, this clonotype was seen a few times. The chain carries TRBV7-9 and TRBJ2-3; a possible D gene is TRBD1 (7 bases). CDR3 length: 15 residues. Germline CDR1 SEHNR, CDR2 FQNEAQ (reference sequence). Trimming removed 5 bases from V and 4 bases from J, with 16 bases in between. The CDR3 is CASSLRGGGADTQYF. CDR3 coding DNA: TGTGCCAGCAGCCTGCGAGGGGGCGGGGCAGATACGCAGTATTTT.

V gene TRBV5-1 combines with J gene TRBJ2-1, with a tentative D call TRBD1 (5 bases). The V end lost 0 bases, the J end lost 3 bases, and 10 bases lay between the germline ends. Germline V CDR1 and CDR2: SGHRS, YFSETQ. This CDR3 contains 15 residues. CDR3 loop: CASSLGTNLYNEQFF. The CDR3 DNA reads as TGCGCCAGCAGCTTGGGGACAAACCTCTACAATGAGCAGTTCTTC.

V and J are TRBV29-1 and TRBJ2-3; TRBD2 matches 12 bases. V gave up 6 bases and J gave up 7 bases; unmatched junction bases: 11. The CDR3 sequence is 15 residues long. Germline CDR1 SQVTM, CDR2 ANQGSEA. This CDR3 reads CSVAPTSGGTYTQYF. CDR3 coding DNA: TGCAGCGTAGCTCCTACTAGCGGGGGGACGTATACGCAGTATTTT.